This T cell receptor beta chain derives from a study of identical twins (dated by TCRdb to about 2016). As for the study more broadly: TCR alpha and beta repertoires from monozygotic twins, unrelated adults of various ages and cord blood were deep-sequenced to test whether fetal clonotypes persist. Replicate twin experiments were performed at different times using different library preparation protocols to rule out contamination.

From cysteine to phenylalanine, the CDR3 is 24 amino acids long. The read is trimmed to its CDR3 DNA, 72 bases read in frame from base 1. V sheds 5 bases and J sheds 2 bases, leaving 41 bases between their ends. The germline V gene yields MNHEY for CDR1 and SVGEGT for CDR2. Worth noting for this clonotype: Its antigen specificity is not known. Per-nucleotide qualities are absent, and no much larger clonotype sits a single base away.

Every donor was a healthy Caucasian. The method behind the library was 5' RACE. Sequenced using an Illumina HiSeq 2000. A universal primer binding site was added through template switching, and the final cDNA carried a unique molecular identifier so that TCR cDNA molecules could be counted accurately. First-strand cDNA for TCR alpha and beta chains was synthesized from specific primers in the conserved constant-segment region. To control for contamination, every cDNA library carried two barcodes: a SMART-Mk sample barcode plus Illumina barcodes. TruSeq adapter sequences, together with Illumina sample barcodes, were added in two successive PCR steps. Sequencing of the TCR alpha and beta cDNA libraries was done on the Illumina HiSeq platform using custom primers. The published analysis was carried out like this. Unique molecular identifiers were extracted from raw reads with MiGEC, and CDR3 positions were determined with MiXCR. For each individual, recombination models were inferred using an EM algorithm with the repgenHMM and IGoR tools. The tcR package in R was used for shared clonotype analysis, with sharing normalized by the product of cloneset sizes. To study raw recombination free of thymic and clonal selection effects, out-of-frame nonproductive sequences were analyzed. TCRdb passed the public sequencing reads through fastp at Q25 and MiXCR, retaining productive beta sequences. Under each unique CDR3 protein, matching rows form one entry showing the most common genes and DNA. Here the V and J calls rest on TCRdb's processing, not on the authors' analysis. The sample data list about 1.7 million distinct CDR3 sequences, and 25% to 35% of these were observed just once. Roughly 0.3% of the sample goes to the ten largest clones.

What the study reported, not specific to this receptor: Because the same donors could not be followed over many years, the conclusions relied on cross-sectional statistical analysis. The excess sharing between twins in beta out-of-frame sequences was weaker because fewer shared sequences reduced the signal-to-noise ratio. Compared with coincidental sharing between unrelated individuals, out-of-frame TCR alpha sequences shared between twins showed an excess of sequences with low generation probability. Out-of-frame TCR alpha sharing in monozygotic twins was systematically underestimated by recombination models, whereas sharing between unrelated individuals was in agreement with the recombination models. Invariant T cells such as MAIT and iNKT could partly confound zero-insertion analyses, although diverse VJ usage argued against such confounding for most clonotypes. Abundant cord blood beta clonotypes carried fewer insertions; young adult naive repertoires showed a weaker similar trend, while memory repertoires showed none.

Input material: cord blood. This receptor chain uses TRBV6-2 or TRBV6-3 and TRBJ2-3, with no confidently assigned D gene. The sequence was collected from a newborn girl in good health. CDR3 reads: CASSPQLVAGETLLKGRHTDTQYF. In nucleotides, the sequence is TGTGCCAGCAGTCCACAGCTGGTGGCAGGAGAAACCCTTTTGAAAGGCCGGCACACAGATACGCAGTATTTT.